This T cell receptor beta chain was profiled in a study of T-cell reconstitution after alpha-beta-depleted transplantation in children. The sample holds many counts of this clonotype. Unique molecular identifiers featured in how the TCRbeta library was prepared. One entry per CDR3 protein results from TCRdb running MiXCR on the PCR reads. The table has 640,000 or so distinct CDR3 sequences, roughly 17% seen once. The germline V and J ends were trimmed by 11 bases and 6 bases, with 14 bases remaining between them. CDR3 length equals 12 residues. Germline CDR1 is SEHNR and CDR2 is FQNEAQ (reference sequence).

This sequence was found in a human donor who donated a stem cell graft to a child with acute myeloid leukemia. This rearrangement joins TRBV7-9 to TRBJ2-1; D might be TRBD1 or TRBD2, each matching 5 bases. This sample comprised PBMCs from the stem cell graft donor, obtained from the stem cell graft. CDR3 DNA: TGTGCCGGGGGTGGCAGGGCCAATGAGCAGTTCTTC. It yields the protein CAGGGRANEQFF.